This TCR beta chain was retrieved from a study of glioma-infiltrating T cells. General study results and limits: Gliomas, especially low-grade, showed above-expected tissue-blood divergence; non-neoplastic patients showed below.

The sample holds many counts of this clonotype. Its antigen is currently unknown. The iRepertoire nested amplicon-rescue multiplex PCR amplified TCR alpha and beta CDR3s from RNA. TCRdb reanalysed the multiplex PCR reads using MiXCR and keeps one entry per CDR3 protein. The sample has 90,000 to 100,000 distinct CDR3 sequences; 35% to 45% are singletons. Germline CDR1 reads MRHNA; CDR2 reads SNTAGT. This CDR3 is 14 amino acids long. Germline trimming cut 3 bases from V and 10 bases from J; bases unmatched to any gene: 4. Sequencing was performed on glioma tissue, nonneoplastic brain tissue, or PBMCs (not recorded which). The V gene is TRBV6-4, the J gene TRBJ2-1; 12 nucleotides align to TRBD2. The sequence was obtained from a human donor with low-grade glioma or glioblastoma, undergoing nonglioma brain surgery, or in good health (not recorded which). The CDR3 protein is CASSDTSGGPEQFF. CDR3 coding DNA: TGTGCCAGCAGTGATACTAGCGGGGGGCCCGAGCAGTTCTTC.